Listed below are T cell receptor beta chains from one sample, sequenced in a study of shared clonotypes between healthy human individuals. The method was immunoSEQ multiplex PCR; TCRdb's version includes in-frame clones alone and lacks a portion of them. The sample records hundreds of thousands of clones, 85% to 95% being singletons. Sequencing was performed on naive CD8+ T cells sorted from blood. The receptors stem from a woman in her 30s in good health. Each CDR3 is given with its conserved first and last residue. A D gene is named only where the DNA matches it firmly. Some rows have no size entry. The others give once, few or many, or a class for an expanded clone.

>TRBJ2-7|TRBD2|TRBV13|once
CASTNRRGSSYEQYF
TGTGCCAGCACGAATCGGCGCGGGAGCTCCTACGAGCAGTACTTC
>TRBJ1-1|.|TRBV6-5|.
CASSDSNTEAFF
TGTGCCAGCAGCGACAGCAACACTGAAGCTTTCTTT
>TRBJ2-7|TRBD2|TRBV5-8|.
CASSLVLAGSSYEQYF
TGTGCCAGCAGCTTGGTACTAGCGGGAAGCTCCTACGAGCAGTACTTC
>TRBJ2-7|TRBD1|TRBV14|.
CASSQDRDRGSEQYF
TGTGCCAGCAGCCAAGACCGGGACAGGGGAAGCGAGCAGTACTTC
>TRBJ1-2|.|TRBV7-8|.
CASSLIPGLMDLGGYTF
TGTGCCAGCAGCTTAATCCCAGGGCTTATGGATCTGGGTGGCTACACCTTC
>TRBJ2-7|.|TRBV5-6|.
CASSLLATAASYEQYF
TGTGCCAGCAGCCTTCTGGCGACAGCTGCCTCCTACGAGCAGTACTTC
>TRBJ2-3|TRBD2|TRBV7-6|.
CASSLASRFVFSGREGKDTQYF
TGTGCCAGCAGCTTAGCAAGTCGTTTTGTTTTTAGCGGGAGGGAAGGTAAAGATACGCAGTATTTT
>TRBJ1-6|.|TRBV9|.
CASSDGRDSPLHF
TGTGCCAGCAGCGATGGACGGGATTCACCCCTCCACTTT
>TRBJ2-7|.|TRBV10-3|.
CAIRGGTLYEQYF
TGTGCCATCAGGGGAGGGACACTATACGAGCAGTACTTC
>TRBJ2-1|TRBD1|TRBV18|once
CASSPSGEGANNEQFF
TGTGCCAGCTCACCCTCAGGAGAGGGGGCCAACAATGAGCAGTTCTTC
>TRBJ1-6|.|TRBV4-1|.
CASSLGQQASGERPLHF
TGCGCCAGCAGCCTCGGCCAGCAGGCCTCCGGAGAAAGACCCCTCCACTTT
>TRBJ2-1|.|TRBV2|.
CASSSGRTGYNEQFF
TGTGCCAGCAGCTCCGGGAGGACAGGCTACAATGAGCAGTTCTTC
>TRBJ2-7|TRBD2|TRBV7-9|.
CASSPTTSGRALSSYEQYF
TGTGCCAGCAGCCCGACGACTAGCGGGAGGGCCCTTAGCTCCTACGAGCAGTACTTC
>TRBJ2-2|TRBD1|TRBV5-4|.
CASSPGQGAWAGELFF
TGTGCCAGCAGCCCGGGACAGGGGGCCTGGGCCGGGGAGCTGTTTTTT
>TRBJ2-7|TRBD1|TRBV2|once
CASRAGTGEPYEQYF
TGTGCCAGCAGAGCCGGGACAGGGGAACCCTACGAGCAGTACTTC
>TRBJ1-1|TRBD1|TRBV7-9|.
CASSDRGGRTEAFF
TGTGCCAGCAGCGACAGGGGAGGGAGGACTGAAGCTTTCTTT
>TRBJ2-7|TRBD2|TRBV9|.
CASSVASGTSYEQYF
TGTGCCAGCAGCGTAGCTAGCGGGACCTCCTACGAGCAGTACTTC
>TRBJ2-1|.|TRBV27|.
CASSPDSYNEQFF
TGTGCCAGCAGTCCGGACTCCTACAATGAGCAGTTCTTC
>TRBJ2-7|TRBD1|TRBV5-8|.
CASSLLGQGDEQYF
TGTGCCAGCAGCTTGTTGGGACAGGGCGACGAGCAGTACTTC
>TRBJ1-5|TRBD1|TRBV4-2|.
CASSQSVPGQGRQPQHF
TGTGCCAGCAGCCAATCAGTTCCGGGACAGGGCAGGCAGCCCCAGCATTTT
>TRBJ1-1|.|TRBV7-9|.
CAGGSGTEAFF
TGTGCGGGGGGGAGTGGCACTGAAGCTTTCTTT
>TRBJ2-7|.|TRBV7-9|.
CASTLTRDEQYF
TGTGCCAGCACCCTGACTCGCGACGAGCAGTACTTC
>TRBJ2-5|TRBD1|TRBV7-6|.
CASSSTDREETQYF
TGTGCCAGCAGCTCCACGGACAGGGAAGAGACCCAGTACTTC
>TRBJ1-1|.|TRBV19|.
CASRLTEEMNTEAFF
TGTGCCAGTAGACTGACAGAAGAAATGAACACTGAAGCTTTCTTT
>TRBJ1-5|.|TRBV28|once
CASTMGRDNQPQHF
TGTGCCAGCACCATGGGCAGAGACAATCAGCCCCAGCATTTT
>TRBJ1-5|.|TRBV2|.
CASSEAVDGLNQPQHF
TGTGCCAGCAGTGAAGCGGTAGACGGCCTCAATCAGCCCCAGCATTTT
>TRBJ2-3|TRBD2|TRBV10-2|.
CASSELLAGGLDTQYF
TGCGCCAGCAGTGAGCTGCTAGCGGGAGGGCTGGATACGCAGTATTTT
>TRBJ1-5|TRBD1|TRBV6-6|.
CASSPRGLDQPQHF
TGTGCCAGCAGTCCCAGGGGGCTCGATCAGCCCCAGCATTTT
>TRBJ2-4|.|TRBV7-2|.
CASSLGGPQNIQYF
TGTGCCAGCAGCTTAGGGGGTCCCCAAAACATTCAGTACTTC
>TRBJ2-7|.|TRBV7-9|.
CASSLEGSGNGRGEQYF
TGTGCCAGCAGCTTAGAGGGTAGCGGCAATGGTCGGGGCGAGCAGTACTTC
>TRBJ1-5|.|TRBV7-9|.
CASSSGQPYQPQHF
TGTGCCAGCAGCTCCGGACAGCCATATCAGCCCCAGCATTTT
>TRBJ2-7|TRBD2|TRBV19|.
CASSTYISGRGHEQYF
TGTGCCAGTAGTACCTACATCAGCGGGAGGGGCCACGAGCAGTACTTC
>TRBJ1-3|.|TRBV28|.
CASSLYRASGNTIYF
TGTGCCAGCAGTTTATACAGGGCCTCTGGAAACACCATATATTTT
>TRBJ2-5|.|TRBV9|.
CASSPSDLQETQYF
TGTGCCAGCAGCCCCTCGGATCTTCAAGAGACCCAGTACTTC
>TRBJ2-3|.|TRBV6-6|.
CASTGGLTSDTQYF
TGTGCCAGCACCGGGGGCCTTACGAGCGATACGCAGTATTTT
>TRBJ1-2|.|TRBV11-2|.
CASSPKPTGYTF
TGTGCCAGCAGCCCCAAACCGACGGGCTACACCTTC
>TRBJ2-2|.|TRBV6-6|.
CAVAGLNTGELFF
TGTGCAGTGGCGGGGCTGAACACCGGGGAGCTGTTTTTT
>TRBJ2-1|.|TRBV10-2|.
CATAGGAEPLNEQFF
TGCGCCACCGCCGGGGGAGCGGAGCCCCTCAATGAGCAGTTCTTC
>TRBJ2-7|TRBD2|TRBV28|once
CASGSALAGASYSYEQYF
TGTGCCAGCGGGTCTGCCCTAGCGGGAGCCTCCTACTCCTACGAGCAGTACTTC
>TRBJ2-7|TRBD2|TRBV5-1|.
CASSPGLAGGGLEQYF
TGCGCCAGCAGCCCCGGACTAGCGGGAGGTGGCCTCGAGCAGTACTTC
>TRBJ2-1|.|TRBV19|.
CASSALSGSYNEQFF
TGTGCCAGTAGTGCCTTAAGCGGGTCCTACAATGAGCAGTTCTTC
>TRBJ2-1|TRBD1|TRBV2|.
CASSELWKGAGNEQFF
TGTGCCAGCAGTGAACTTTGGAAGGGGGCTGGGAATGAGCAGTTCTTC
>TRBJ2-5|TRBD1|TRBV19|.
CASSWWQDQGEQYF
TGTGCCAGTAGTTGGTGGCAGGACCAGGGGGAGCAGTACTTC
>TRBJ2-2|.|TRBV28|.
CASSDVGELFF
TGTGCCAGCAGTGACGTAGGGGAGCTGTTTTTT
>TRBJ2-3|.|TRBV4-1|.
CASSQEWARGDTQYF
TGCGCCAGCAGCCAAGAATGGGCCCGGGGAGATACGCAGTATTTT
>TRBJ2-1|TRBD2|TRBV28|once
CASRTSSDNEQFF
TGTGCCAGTCGGACTAGTTCCGACAATGAGCAGTTCTTC
>TRBJ2-7|.|TRBV14|.
CASSSDPLQQYF
TGTGCCAGCAGCTCTGACCCGCTGCAGCAGTACTTC
>TRBJ2-7|TRBD2|TRBV2|once
CASSGPIAGAPYEQYF
TGTGCCAGCAGTGGGCCCATAGCGGGAGCCCCCTACGAGCAGTACTTC
>TRBJ1-5|.|TRBV19|.
CASSIVPGAAQPQHF
TGTGCCAGTAGTATAGTACCGGGGGCAGCGCAGCCCCAGCATTTT
>TRBJ2-3|TRBD2|TRBV4-1|.
CASSQDSTSGVGDTQYF
TGCGCCAGCAGCCAAGATTCTACTAGCGGGGTGGGGGATACGCAGTATTTT
>TRBJ2-5|.|TRBV13|.
CASSESGVVETQYF
TGTGCCAGCAGCGAGTCAGGGGTGGTAGAGACCCAGTACTTC
>TRBJ2-1|.|TRBV29-1|.
CSVLGGGPEQFF
TGCAGCGTCCTGGGGGGCGGACCTGAGCAGTTCTTC
>TRBJ1-5|TRBD1|TRBV9|.
CASSSQGGSNQPQHF
TGTGCCAGCAGCTCACAGGGGGGGAGCAATCAGCCCCAGCATTTT
>TRBJ2-5|.|TRBV2|.
CASTPRDLETQYF
TGTGCCAGCACCCCCCGGGATCTGGAGACCCAGTACTTC
>TRBJ1-1|.|TRBV7-8|.
CASSLAARGTPKGNTEAFF
TGTGCCAGCAGCTTAGCCGCACGGGGGACACCTAAAGGGAACACTGAAGCTTTCTTT
>TRBJ2-3|TRBD1|TRBV29-1|.
CSVTGVTTDTQYF
TGCAGCGTGACAGGGGTCACCACAGATACGCAGTATTTT